Following are 14 T cell receptor beta chains from one sample sequenced in a study of blood T cell repertoires in COVID-19. Clones were sequenced by immunoSEQ multiplex PCR, and TCRdb holds only the in-frame ones, with some missing. The sample includes roughly 24,000 clones, about 89% of them seen just once. The specimen sequenced was peripheral blood. These receptors all stem from a man in his 70s with COVID-19, enrolled during active disease.

This clone was counted once. The rearrangement links TRBV5-1 to TRBJ1-4, with 9 bases lining up with TRBD1. The CDR3 loop spans 15 amino acids. The V and J ends lost 2 bases and 2 bases, in that order; junction bases with no gene match: 1. Per the germline V gene, CDR1 is SGHRS and CDR2 is YFSETQ. CDR3 DNA: TGCGCCAGCAGCTTTACAGGGGGCACTAATGAAAAACTGTTTTTT. Its translation: CASSFTGGTNEKLFF.

The chain couples TRBV18 to TRBJ1-1; maybe TRBD1 (5 bases). V gave up 2 bases and J gave up 1 base, with 11 bases separating them. This CDR3 has 15 amino acids. Germline V gives CDR1 KGHSH, CDR2 LQKENI. CDR3 amino acids: CASSPNSGQNTEAFF. DNA of the CDR3: TGTGCCAGCTCACCAAATAGCGGACAGAACACTGAAGCTTTCTTT.

The gene calls are TRBV6-1 and TRBJ1-5, with 8 positions matching TRBD1. The CDR3 is made up of 16 amino acids. Germline CDR1 reads MNHNS; CDR2 reads SASEGT. Trimming cost V 2 bases and J 7 bases; bases outside gene matches: 10. The CDR3 here is CASSERSDRGGQPQHF. CDR3 nucleotide sequence: TGTGCCAGCAGTGAAAGGAGCGACAGGGGAGGCCAGCCCCAGCATTTT.

The CDR3 DNA reads TGTGCCAGTAACAGGGGCCTTAGGGACGAGCAGTACTTC. Translating gives CASNRGLRDEQYF. V gene TRBV19 combines with J gene TRBJ2-7; 7 bases are a match to TRBD1. Germline CDR1 LNHDA, CDR2 SQIVND (reference sequence). The CDR3 is 13 amino acids. With V trimmed by 7 bases and J by 5 bases, 8 bases remained unmatched.

This chain uses TRBV11-2 with TRBJ2-7; TRBD1 matches at 8 bases. Germline V gene lookup returns CDR1 SGHAT and CDR2 FQNNGV. V was clipped by 5 bases and J by 5 bases; unmatched bases: 11. This CDR3 comprises 15 residues. CDR3 region: CASSLPGGRVHEQYF. CDR3 coding DNA: TGTGCCAGCAGCCTTCCAGGGGGCAGAGTCCACGAGCAGTACTTC.

The genes are TRBV7-9 and TRBJ2-1; weak D call: TRBD1 (5 bases). The CDR3 covers 14 residues. Germline lookup yields CDR1 SEHNR and CDR2 FQNEAQ (reference sequence). The ends were cut back, 4 bases at V and 8 bases at J, with 15 bases in the middle. CDR3 DNA: TGTGCCAGCAGCTCCAGGGAAAGTAACGATGAGCAGTTCTTC. Protein: CASSSRESNDEQFF.

The rearrangement links TRBV30 to TRBJ1-4, with D maybe TRBD1 (5 bases). The CDR3 has 12 amino acids. V was cut by 3 bases and J by 10 bases, with 12 bases left in between. Germline V gene data show CDR1 as GTSNPN and CDR2 as SVGIG (reference sequence). As DNA, the CDR3 is TGTGCCTGGAGCCCGGGGGACGGAAAACTGTTTTTT. Protein: CAWSPGDGKLFF.

This chain connects TRBV6-5 to TRBJ2-7; 7 bases are a match to TRBD2. The CDR3 has 14 amino acids. V shed 0 bases, J shed 3 bases, and the junction held 2 bases outside the gene matches. CDR1 is MNHEY, CDR2 SVGAGI, per germline. The CDR3 region is CASSYSGGNYEQYF. The DNA of the CDR3 is TGTGCCAGCAGTTACTCGGGGGGGAACTACGAGCAGTACTTC.

This rearrangement joins TRBV6-1 to TRBJ1-1, with a possible D match to TRBD1 (6 bases). The CDR3 is 14 amino acids. The V and J ends lost 1 base and 1 base respectively, with 7 bases between them. The V gene's germline CDR1 is MNHNS and CDR2 SASEGT. The CDR3 region has the DNA TGTGCCAGCAGTGAAGACAGGGCGAACACTGAAGCTTTCTTT. Its protein is CASSEDRANTEAFF.

The chain combines TRBV20-1 with TRBJ2-3, with D unclear. CDR1 is DFQATT and CDR2 is SNEGSKA in the germline V gene (reference sequence). This CDR3 has 11 residues. Trimming removed 5 bases at V and 5 bases at J, with 8 bases between. CDR3 residues: CSAPTGDTQYF. DNA of the CDR3: TGCAGTGCTCCCACGGGAGATACGCAGTATTTT.

The CDR3 DNA follows: TGTGCCAGCAGCCGAATGGGACAGAGCACAGATACGCAGTATTTT. The encoded protein is CASSRMGQSTDTQYF. The chain uses TRBV13 and TRBJ2-3; 7 bases map to TRBD1. The V gene end was trimmed by 5 bases and the J gene end by 0 bases; junction bases not matched to a gene: 5. Germline CDR1 PRHDT, CDR2 FYEKMQ (reference sequence). The CDR3 is 15 amino acids. The whole variable domain, filled in from reference TRBV13 and TRBJ2-3, reads AAGVIQSPRHLIKEKRETATLKCYPIPRHDTVYWYQQGPGQDPQFLISFYEKMQSDKGSIPDRFSAQQFSDYHSELNMSSLELGDSALYFCASSRMGQSTDTQYFGPGTRLTVL.

V gene TRBV19 combines with J gene TRBJ1-6; possible D gene TRBD1, 5 bases. Trimming removed 5 bases at V and 4 bases at J, with 9 bases between. Germline CDR1 LNHDA, CDR2 SQIVND (reference sequence). CDR3 length equals 14 residues. CDR3: CASSLQVYNSPLHF. The CDR3 nucleotides read TGTGCCAGTAGTCTACAGGTTTATAATTCACCCCTCCACTTT.

This sequence joins TRBV6-5 and TRBJ2-7; 10 bases match TRBD2. The CDR3 covers 12 residues. V lost 8 bases, J lost 3 bases, and 1 base stayed unmatched. Germline-derived CDR1 and CDR2 are MNHEY and SVGAGI. The CDR3 loop reads CASGLAVYEQYF. CDR3 nucleotide sequence: TGTGCCAGCGGACTAGCGGTCTACGAGCAGTACTTC.

The chain is built from TRBV5-1 and TRBJ1-1; D uncertain. Trimming stripped 1 base from V and 4 bases from J, with 11 bases between. Germline-derived CDR1 and CDR2 are SGHRS and YFSETQ. The CDR3 loop spans 14 amino acids. The CDR3 loop is CASSLYKGATEAFF. DNA of the CDR3: TGCGCCAGCAGCTTGTACAAGGGAGCCACTGAAGCTTTCTTT.